The 26 T cell receptor beta chains given below trace back to one sample, sequenced in a study of T cell responses to AZD1222 COVID-19 vaccine. Generated by immunoSEQ multiplex PCR, the TCRdb table keeps only in-frame clones and is missing some. This sample carries 65,000 to 85,000 clones, over 75% of them seen once, and the ten largest clones take under 13%. Here the sequenced sample was peripheral blood, taken on day 0 of AZD1222 vaccination. These receptors came from an adult in good health.

The rearrangement uses TRBV5-1 and TRBJ2-5; weak D call: TRBD1 (5 bases). Germline V gene lookup returns CDR1 SGHRS and CDR2 YFSETQ. V lost 2 bases and J 2 bases, leaving 16 bases between the germline ends. The CDR3 sequence is 16 residues long. The CDR3 region has the DNA TGCGCCAGCAGCTTTATAGCCCGCCAGGGTCAAGAGACCCAGTACTTC. Residues: CASSFIARQGQETQYF.

CDR3 sequence reads: CASSKRASGSNGNEQFF. In DNA, the CDR3 is TGTGCCAGCAGCAAACGGGCTAGCGGGAGTAATGGCAATGAGCAGTTCTTC. This chain uses TRBV7-2 with TRBJ2-1; 10 bases agree with TRBD2. This CDR3 has 17 residues. Germline V lookup: CDR1 SGHTA, CDR2 FQGNSA. V was clipped by 5 bases and J by 6 bases; unmatched bases: 13.

The CDR3 spells CASSEFSGANVLTF. The CDR3 region has the DNA TGTGCCAGCAGTGAGTTCTCTGGGGCCAACGTCCTGACTTTC. This chain uses TRBV2 with TRBJ2-6; no firm D call. In germline, CDR1 is SNHLY, CDR2 FYNNEI. The CDR3 is made up of 14 amino acids. The V gene lost 3 bases and the J gene lost 0 bases, with 3 bases spanning the gap.

The chain joins TRBV6-5 to TRBJ2-2; the match to TRBD2 covers 7 bases. Trimming cost V 8 bases and J 3 bases; bases outside gene matches: 6. The V gene's germline CDR1 is MNHEY and CDR2 SVGAGI. The CDR3 is 14 amino acids. The CDR3 loop reads CASGSGGYTGELFF. The CDR3 DNA reads TGTGCCAGCGGATCGGGAGGATACACCGGGGAGCTGTTTTTT.

The chain recombines TRBV28 with TRBJ2-2; possibly TRBD1 for D (5 bases). CDR1 MDHEN and CDR2 SYDVKM come from the germline V gene. V gave up 6 bases and J gave up 6 bases, with 8 bases separating them. The CDR3 runs 12 residues. In nucleotides, the CDR3 is TGTGCCAGCAGACAGGCATCCGGGGAGCTGTTTTTT. Protein product: CASRQASGELFF.

The chain is built from TRBV18 and TRBJ2-2; 8 nucleotides agree with TRBD2. V was pared by 3 bases and J by 4 bases, with 1 base of the junction left unmatched. CDR3 size: 14 residues. Germline CDR1 is KGHSH and CDR2 is LQKENI. The CDR3 loop is CASSPSGVTGELFF. DNA of the CDR3: TGTGCCAGCTCACCTAGCGGGGTCACCGGGGAGCTGTTTTTT. The variable domain in full, with the rest retrieved from reference TRBV18 and TRBJ2-2, is NAGVMQNPRHLVRRRGQEARLRCSPMKGHSHVYWYRQLPEEGLKFMVYLQKENIIDESGMPKERFSAEFPKEGPSILRIQQVVRGDSAAYFCASSPSGVTGELFFGEGSRLTVL.

V gene TRBV5-1 combines with J gene TRBJ1-1; D possibly corresponds to TRBD1 (5 bases). The CDR3 has 14 residues. Trimming stripped 2 bases from V and 1 base from J, with 9 bases between. Germline V gives CDR1 SGHRS, CDR2 YFSETQ. The CDR3 sequence is CASSFGDRNTEAFF. CDR3 coding DNA: TGCGCCAGCAGCTTTGGCGACAGGAACACTGAAGCTTTCTTT.

The rearrangement links TRBV3-1 (or the pseudogene TRBV3-2) to TRBJ1-1, with D perhaps TRBD1 (6 bases). Germline lookup yields CDR1 LGHDT and CDR2 YNNKEL (reference sequence). The CDR3 is made up of 15 amino acids. Trimming shortened V by 1 base and J by 4 bases, and 13 bases separated the two germline ends. CDR3 loop: CASSQGGRGFTEAFF. The CDR3 DNA reads as TGTGCCAGCAGCCAAGGGGGCAGGGGTTTCACTGAAGCTTTCTTT.

In this sample, this clone turned up once. The J gene is TRBJ2-1, the V gene TRBV7-2, with 8 bases aligning to TRBD1. V trimming: 4 bases; J trimming: 4 bases; junction bases outside the gene matches: 6. The germline CDR1 and CDR2 sequences are SGHTA and FQGNSA. The CDR3 contains 15 residues. In nucleotides, the CDR3 is TGTGCCAGCAGCTCCTCCGGGACAGGTTACAATGAGCAGTTCTTC. Amino acid sequence: CASSSSGTGYNEQFF.

The rearrangement joins TRBV5-1 to TRBJ1-1; no definite D call. Germline-derived CDR1 and CDR2 are SGHRS and YFSETQ. V was trimmed by 1 base and J by 1 base, leaving 5 bases between them. The CDR3 contains 13 residues. CDR3 loop: CASSLPANTEAFF. CDR3 DNA: TGCGCCAGCAGCTTGCCGGCGAACACTGAAGCTTTCTTT. Supplemented by reference TRBV5-1 and TRBJ1-1, the full variable domain reads KAGVTQTPRYLIKTRGQQVTLSCSPISGHRSVSWYQQTPGQGLQFLFEYFSETQRNKGNFPGRFSGRQFSNSRSEMNVSTLELGDSALYLCASSLPANTEAFFGQGTRLTVV.

The chain employs TRBV6-5 and TRBJ2-7; D is perhaps TRBD1 (6 bases). The CDR3 is made up of 14 amino acids. The V end was cut by 5 bases, the J end by 6 bases, with 17 bases between. CDR1 MNHEY and CDR2 SVGAGI come from the germline V gene. DNA of the CDR3: TGTGCCAGCAGTACGTCCGTGGGGGCAGGCGAGCAGTACTTC. Its protein is CASSTSVGAGEQYF.

V and J are TRBV4-2 and TRBJ2-5; no clear D. Germline CDR1 LGHNA, CDR2 YNFKEQ. This CDR3 contains 15 residues. V was clipped by 0 bases and J by 1 base, with 9 bases between them. As DNA, the CDR3 is TGTGCCAGCAGCCAAGACCGGGTTACCCAAGAGACCCAGTACTTC. This codes for CASSQDRVTQETQYF.

The chain uses TRBV5-1 and TRBJ2-1; 8 nucleotides line up with TRBD1. Germline trimming cut 3 bases from V and 4 bases from J; bases unmatched to any gene: 6. The CDR3 loop spans 15 amino acids. CDR1 SGHRS and CDR2 YFSETQ come from the germline V gene. CDR3 sequence (DNA): TGCGCCAGCAGCTGGACAGGGTTCGGGTACAATGAGCAGTTCTTC. The encoded protein is CASSWTGFGYNEQFF.

V usage is TRBV24-1 and J usage is TRBJ1-4; 8 bases match TRBD1. The junction had 3 bases not matched to a gene; V was cut back by 9 bases and J by 7 bases. The CDR3 contains 12 residues. CDR1 and CDR2 (germline): KGHDR, SFDVKD. CDR3 in amino acids: CATGQGGEKLFF. In DNA, the CDR3 is TGTGCCACCGGACAGGGCGGTGAAAAACTGTTTTTT.

Only one count was recorded for this clone. The genes are TRBV7-2 and TRBJ2-7; TRBD2 aligns across 8 bases. CDR3 size: 14 residues. V shed 5 bases and J 3 bases; nucleotides not matched to a gene: 6. CDR1 is SGHTA, CDR2 FQGNSA, per germline. CDR3 sequence reads: CASSSTGGRYEQYF. CDR3 sequence (DNA): TGTGCCAGCAGCAGCACGGGAGGGCGCTACGAGCAGTACTTC.

The rearrangement links TRBV2 to TRBJ2-2, with D hard to call. V was pared by 5 bases and J by 0 bases, with 4 bases between. Germline-derived CDR1 and CDR2 are SNHLY and FYNNEI. The CDR3 runs to 13 residues. DNA for the CDR3: TGTGCCAGCAGTACAACGAACACCGGGGAGCTGTTTTTT. This encodes CASSTTNTGELFF.

The CDR3 sequence is CASRTGGSSGNTIYF. CDR3 nucleotide sequence: TGCGCCAGCAGAACGGGCGGCAGCTCTGGAAACACCATATATTTT. This chain links TRBV5-1 with TRBJ1-3; the D is unclear. With 5 bases removed from V and 0 bases from J, the gap between germline ends came to 12 bases. Germline V gives CDR1 SGHRS, CDR2 YFSETQ. The CDR3 runs to 15 residues.

The rearrangement uses TRBV3-1 (or the pseudogene TRBV3-2) and TRBJ2-1; D tentatively reads TRBD1 or TRBD2 (5 bases each). Germline V lookup: CDR1 LGHDT, CDR2 YNNKEL (reference sequence). With 6 bases removed from V and 3 bases from J, the gap between germline ends came to 21 bases. The CDR3 totals 17 residues. The CDR3 coding sequence is TGTGCCAGCAGGAAAGCCTACACCGGGACCCTCTACAATGAGCAGTTCTTC. Protein product: CASRKAYTGTLYNEQFF.

The chain joins TRBV5-4 to TRBJ2-3; no firm D call. The V gene lost 4 bases and the J gene lost 0 bases, with 6 bases spanning the gap. Germline loops: CDR1 SGHNT, CDR2 YYREEE (reference sequence). The CDR3 spans 13 residues. CDR3 residues: CASSIKSTDTQYF. CDR3 in DNA: TGTGCCAGCAGCATTAAAAGCACAGATACGCAGTATTTT.

The chain is built from TRBV9 and TRBJ2-7; TRBD2 is a possible D gene (5 bases). This CDR3 contains 13 residues. Per the germline V gene, CDR1 is SGDLS and CDR2 is YYNGEE. The germline V and J ends were trimmed by 0 bases and 5 bases, with 9 bases remaining between them. CDR3 sequence: CASSVGSGDEQYV. For the CDR3, the DNA is TGTGCCAGCAGCGTAGGGTCCGGGGACGAGCAGTACGTC.

The chain joins TRBV7-9 to TRBJ1-6; no reliable D call. Germline loops: CDR1 SEHNR, CDR2 FQNEAQ (reference sequence). The ends were cut back, 2 bases at V and 5 bases at J, with 10 bases in the middle. The CDR3 is 15 amino acids. The CDR3 region is CASSLFSGDNSPLHF. The CDR3 bases are TGTGCCAGCAGCTTATTTTCGGGAGATAATTCACCCCTCCACTTT.

This clone has just one count. This chain connects TRBV7-2 to TRBJ1-5, with D maybe TRBD1 (5 bases). From germline, CDR1 is SGHTA and CDR2 FQGNSA. The CDR3 runs to 16 residues. Trimming shortened V by 5 bases and J by 7 bases, and 21 bases separated the two germline ends. CDR3 residues: CASSPEGRGGGQPQHF. The CDR3 nucleotides read TGTGCCAGCAGCCCAGAGGGTAGAGGCGGGGGACAGCCCCAGCATTTT.

This chain links TRBV12-3 or TRBV12-4 with TRBJ1-5; D is perhaps TRBD1 (5 bases). Trimming took 3 bases from V and 8 from J, leaving 11 bases between them. This CDR3 is built from 13 residues. The CDR3 sequence: CASSFQEGEPQHF. Written as DNA, the CDR3 is TGTGCCAGCAGTTTCCAGGAAGGGGAGCCCCAGCATTTT.

The chain carries TRBV11-3 and TRBJ2-5; D unclear. This CDR3 has 13 amino acids. Germline CDR1 and CDR2: SGHNT and YENEEA. The ends were cut back, 3 bases at V and 1 base at J, with 6 bases in the middle. The CDR3 bases are TGTGCCAGCAGCTTTAGGCCCCAAGAGACCCAGTACTTC. As protein: CASSFRPQETQYF.

The chain joins TRBV24-1 to TRBJ1-1; no reliable D call. Germline values: CDR1 KGHDR, CDR2 SFDVKD. Trimming shortened V by 4 bases and J by 3 bases, and 5 bases separated the two germline ends. The CDR3 totals 12 residues. As DNA, the CDR3 is TGTGCCACCAGTGACCCCGACACTGAAGCTTTCTTT. Its translation: CATSDPDTEAFF.

This rearrangement joins TRBV5-1 to TRBJ1-2; TRBD1 matches 7 bases. CDR1 and CDR2 (germline): SGHRS, YFSETQ. With 4 bases clipped from V and 13 bases from J, the junction kept 13 bases outside the gene matches. The CDR3 spans 13 residues. CDR3 loop: CASSQQRDSLSTF. CDR3 sequence (DNA): TGCGCCAGCAGCCAGCAACGGGACAGCCTGAGCACCTTC. The full variable domain, its missing parts supplied by reference TRBV5-1 and TRBJ1-2, is KAGVTQTPRYLIKTRGQQVTLSCSPISGHRSVSWYQQTPGQGLQFLFEYFSETQRNKGNFPGRFSGRQFSNSRSEMNVSTLELGDSALYLCASSQQRDSLSTFGSGTRLTVV.